The next 5 T cell receptor beta chains were all read from a single sample in a study of PD-L1 blockade in urothelial cancer. Data came from immunoSEQ multiplex PCR; TCRdb stores just in-frame clones and leaves some out. The sample includes tens of thousands of clones, around 80% seen only once; the top ten take 9.5%. The specimen was PBMCs, collected around atezolizumab (anti-PD-L1) treatment. These receptors came from a man aged 65-85 years with urothelial cancer.

This clone is termed medium-sized. The V call is TRBV5-1, the J call TRBJ1-3, with 7 positions matching TRBD1. The CDR3 has 15 amino acids. Germline CDR1 reads SGHRS; CDR2 reads YFSETQ. The V segment lost 0 bases and the J segment 2 bases; nucleotides outside the gene matches: 2. Here the CDR3 DNA reads TGCGCCAGCAGCTTGGACAGGGGCGCTGGAAACACCATATATTTT. Its translation is CASSLDRGAGNTIYF.

This clone is judged medium-sized. The V and J genes are TRBV27 and TRBJ2-3; D is ambiguous. The length of the CDR3 is 15 residues. Trimming left V 0 bases short and J 2 bases short, with 9 bases between. Germline-derived CDR1 and CDR2 are MNHEY and SMNVEV (reference sequence). The chain's CDR3 is CASSLSFLFTDTQYF. The DNA of the CDR3 is TGTGCCAGCAGTTTATCCTTCCTTTTCACAGATACGCAGTATTTT.

The chain joins TRBV6-1 to TRBJ2-2; D might be TRBD2 (5 bases). From germline, CDR1 is MNHNS and CDR2 SASEGT. The CDR3 extends over 14 amino acids. CDR3 sequence: CISRRQSNTGELFF. DNA for the CDR3: TGTATCTCGAGGAGGCAGTCGAACACCGGGGAGCTGTTTTTT.

This chain's CDR3 is CSFSQGTRGGELFF. The CDR3 DNA reads as TGCAGCTTCTCACAGGGGACTCGGGGCGGGGAGCTGTTTTTT. V usage is TRBV29-1 and J usage is TRBJ2-2, with D perhaps matching TRBD1 (7 bases). The V and J ends lost 8 bases and 7 bases respectively, with 20 bases between them. Germline assignment: CDR1 SQVTM and CDR2 ANQGSEA. The CDR3 runs 14 residues.

J is TRBJ1-1 and V is TRBV4-3; D possibly corresponds to TRBD1 (5 bases). V shed 0 bases and J shed 6 bases, with 11 bases lying between them. The CDR3 extends over 14 amino acids. Germline V CDR1 and CDR2: LGHNA, YSLEER. CDR3 in DNA: TGCGCCAGCAGCCAAGATTCGGCGGGGGCTGAAGCTTTCTTT. It specifies CASSQDSAGAEAFF.